The rows below give T cell receptor beta chains drawn from one sample of a study of blood T cell repertoires in COVID-19. Clones were sequenced by immunoSEQ multiplex PCR, and TCRdb holds only the in-frame ones, with some missing. Among tens of thousands of clones listed, over 60% were seen once. The sequenced material came from peripheral blood. Every receptor here comes from a woman in her 70s with acute or convalescent COVID-19. The CDR3 runs from the conserved cysteine through the conserved F or W. D genes are given only for firm matches. Clone size is not always given. Where it is, it says once, few, many or a class for expanded clones.

NA	TRBV27	NA	TRBJ2-5	TGTGCCAGCAGAAAAGGGGGGGGCTTCGAGACCCAGTACTTC	CASRKGGGFETQYF
NA	TRBV19	NA	TRBJ1-4	TGTGCCAGTAGTGATTGGACAGAAGCTAATGAAAAACTGTTTTTT	CASSDWTEANEKLFF
TRBD1	TRBV7-8	NA	TRBJ2-2	TGTGCCAGCATCGACAGGGTCAACACCGGGGAGCTGTTTTTT	CASIDRVNTGELFF
TRBD2	TRBV28	NA	TRBJ2-5	TGTGCCAGCAGTTTAACGCGGGGGGGCGGTCGGGAGACCCAGTACTTC	CASSLTRGGGRETQYF
TRBD1	TRBV7-9	NA	TRBJ1-3	TGTGCCAGCAGCTCTCAGGGGGCTGGAAACACCATATATTTT	CASSSQGAGNTIYF
TRBD2	TRBV19	NA	TRBJ2-3	TGTGCCAGTAGTATGGGAGGGACCCTCACAGATACGCAGTATTTT	CASSMGGTLTDTQYF
TRBD1	TRBV19	few	TRBJ1-1	TGTGCCAGTAGTATCACAGGGGTGAAGGACACTGAAGCTTTCTTT	CASSITGVKDTEAFF
NA	TRBV5-1	few	TRBJ1-1	TGCGCCAGCAGCCCTCAGAGGGGGATGAACACTGAAGCTTTCTTT	CASSPQRGMNTEAFF
NA	TRBV19	NA	TRBJ2-2	TGTGCCAGCCAGCGGGCCGGGGAGCTGTTTTTT	CASQRAGELFF
NA	TRBV12-3/TRBV12-4	NA	TRBJ1-2	TGTGCCAGCATGGAGAACTATGGCTACACCTTC	CASMENYGYTF
TRBD2	TRBV28	NA	TRBJ2-1	TGTGCCAGCACCCTTCGGACTAGCGGTCTCCTACTGAGGAATGAGCAGTTCTTC	CASTLRTSGLLLRNEQFF
NA	TRBV21-1	NA	TRBJ2-7	TGTGCCAGCAGCAACCTCGGACATAACGAGCAGTACTTC	CASSNLGHNEQYF
NA	TRBV24-1	NA	TRBJ1-3	TGTGCCACCAGTCTCGGAAACACCATATATTTT	CATSLGNTIYF
NA	TRBV11-2	NA	TRBJ1-2	TGTGCCAGCAGCTTAGATTCGATGACCGGGAACTATGGCTACACCTTC	CASSLDSMTGNYGYTF
NA	TRBV18	medium-sized	TRBJ2-7	TGTGCCAGCTCCCTCGGGACTCTCACGGACCGCTACGAGCAGTACTTC	CASSLGTLTDRYEQYF
TRBD2	TRBV19	once	TRBJ2-1	TGTGCCAGTAGTATCGCGGGAGGAGTCTACAATGAGCAGTTCTTC	CASSIAGGVYNEQFF
TRBD1	TRBV7-2	NA	TRBJ1-2	TGTGCCAGCAGCTTAGCGCTCGACAGGGGTATAGGCTACACCTTC	CASSLALDRGIGYTF
TRBD1	TRBV24-1	few	TRBJ1-1	TGTGCCACCAGTGATTGGACAGGGTTGCAAGCTTTCTTT	CATSDWTGLQAFF
NA	TRBV24-1	once	TRBJ2-1	TGTGCCACCCGCTCGGGGCAGGGGAATTACAATGAGCAGTTCTTC	CATRSGQGNYNEQFF
NA	TRBV10-1	NA	TRBJ1-5	TGCGCCAGCAGTGAGAACGGGAATCAGCCCCAGCATTTT	CASSENGNQPQHF
NA	TRBV30	NA	TRBJ1-1	TGTGCCTGGACGCGGCGGAGGGGTACTGAAGCTTTCTTT	CAWTRRRGTEAFF
TRBD1	TRBV12-3/TRBV12-4	NA	TRBJ1-2	TGTGCCAGCAGTAGACAGGGAGATGGCTACACCTTC	CASSRQGDGYTF
NA	TRBV3-1/TRBV3-2	NA	TRBJ2-7	TGTGCCAGCAGCCACCTCAGCTACGAGCAGTACTTC	CASSHLSYEQYF
TRBD1	TRBV3-1/TRBV3-2	NA	TRBJ1-5	TGTGCCAGCAGCAAGGGACAGTTCATGGATCAGCCCCAGCATTTT	CASSKGQFMDQPQHF
NA	TRBV7-9	many	TRBJ2-1	TGTGCCAGCAGCTCAACTAGGAATTCATACAATGAGCAGTTCTTC	CASSSTRNSYNEQFF
TRBD2	TRBV29-1	NA	TRBJ2-2	TGCAGCGTCACTTGGCGGGGGAGCGGGGAGCTGTTTTTT	CSVTWRGSGELFF
NA	TRBV7-2	NA	TRBJ1-5	TGTGCCAGCAGTCCGCCTCCCGGGGGGAATCAGCTCCAGCATTTT	CASSPPPGGNQLQHF
TRBD1	TRBV11-2	NA	TRBJ2-2	TGTGCCAGCAGCCTACGAGGGACAGCCACCGGGGAGCTGTTTTTT	CASSLRGTATGELFF
NA	TRBV19	NA	TRBJ2-5	TGTGCCAGTAGTATGCTCCTCGGGGGAAGCCAAGAGACCCAGTACTTC	CASSMLLGGSQETQYF
TRBD2	TRBV4-1	NA	TRBJ2-2	TGCGCCAGCAGTTCCGGGACTAGCTTATTTATTGGTACGACCGGGGAGCTGTTTTTT	CASSSGTSLFIGTTGELFF
TRBD2	TRBV10-3	once	TRBJ2-1	TGTGCCATCAGTGGGCGGGAGTCATTCGAGCAGTTCTTC	CAISGRESFEQFF
NA	TRBV18	NA	TRBJ2-7	TGTGCCAGCTCACCAACTGCCAAGCGGACCGGATTCTACGAGCAGTACTTC	CASSPTAKRTGFYEQYF
NA	TRBV3-1/TRBV3-2	NA	TRBJ2-7	TGTGCCAGCAGCCAAGTAGGCGGGGGCCCACCCTACGAGCAGTACTTC	CASSQVGGGPPYEQYF
NA	TRBV5-4	NA	TRBJ1-1	TGTGCCAGCAGCTTGGCAGTAGCGAACACTGAAGCTTTCTTT	CASSLAVANTEAFF
TRBD1	TRBV11-2	NA	TRBJ2-7	TGTGCCAGCAGCTTAGCCGGACAGGGTCTCCGCAACGAGCAGTACTTC	CASSLAGQGLRNEQYF
NA	TRBV25-1	NA	TRBJ2-2	TGTGCCAGCGGCCGGGACAACGCGAACACCGGGGAGCTGTTTTTT	CASGRDNANTGELFF
NA	TRBV19	NA	TRBJ2-7	TGTGCCAGTAGTTTCGCCTACGAGCAGTACTTC	CASSFAYEQYF
TRBD1	TRBV27	NA	TRBJ1-1	TGTGCCAGCAGTTTCGACAGGGGACGGGGGGCTTTCTTT	CASSFDRGRGAFF
NA	TRBV5-1	NA	TRBJ1-1	TGCGCCAGCAGCTTCTTCGGTCAAGTTACAGCGAACACTGAAGCTTTCTTT	CASSFFGQVTANTEAFF
TRBD1	TRBV4-2	NA	TRBJ1-5	TGTGCCAGCAGCCCGACAGGGGTCAATCAGCCCCAGCATTTT	CASSPTGVNQPQHF
NA	TRBV7-3	NA	TRBJ1-1	TGTGCCAGCAGCTTAGCTTTGGCAGGGAACACTGAAGCTTTCTTT	CASSLALAGNTEAFF
TRBD2	TRBV5-1	NA	TRBJ2-1	TGCGCCAGCAGCCCCGGGACTAGCGACGATGAGCAGTTCTTC	CASSPGTSDDEQFF
TRBD1	TRBV19	few	TRBJ1-5	TGTGCCGCGCGACCGGGACAGGGGTACGATCAGCCCCAGCATTTT	CAARPGQGYDQPQHF
NA	TRBV18	NA	TRBJ1-1	TGTGCCAGCTCACCAATGGCAGGTCTCACTGAAGCTTTCTTT	CASSPMAGLTEAFF
NA	TRBV12-3/TRBV12-4	NA	TRBJ2-3	TGTGCCAGTCAACTAAGCACAGATACGCAGTATTTT	CASQLSTDTQYF
NA	TRBV10-2	NA	TRBJ1-1	TGCGCCAGCGGTGGGGGGCAGATGGGCACTGAAGCTTTCTTT	CASGGGQMGTEAFF
NA	TRBV15	NA	TRBJ1-4	TGTGCCACCAGTTTTTCTACAGGGTTTAATGAAAAACTGTTTTTT	CATSFSTGFNEKLFF
TRBD1	TRBV7-3	NA	TRBJ2-7	TGTGCCAGCAGCCCCGGACAGGGAGGAAACGAGCAGTACTTC	CASSPGQGGNEQYF
NA	TRBV6-7	NA	TRBJ2-5	TGTGCCAGCAGTTACTGGCCGGACTGGAAAGAGACCCAGTACTTC	CASSYWPDWKETQYF
TRBD1	TRBV4-3	NA	TRBJ1-6	TGCGCCAGCAGCCAAGAAGGAGGGGGCCGATCACCCCTCCACTTT	CASSQEGGGRSPLHF
NA	TRBV12-3/TRBV12-4	NA	TRBJ1-3	TGTGCCAGCAGGCCGAGGGGAAACACCATATATTTT	CASRPRGNTIYF
TRBD2	TRBV2	NA	TRBJ2-1	TGTGCCACCAAGCTAGCGGGAGAAGGGAATGAGCAGTTCTTC	CATKLAGEGNEQFF